Listed below are T cell receptor beta chains from one sample, sequenced in a study of cytomegalovirus exposure and HLA in healthy donors. The protocol was immunoSEQ multiplex PCR, while the TCRdb copy is restricted to in-frame clones and leaves out a portion. The sample has 130,000 or so clones, 81% seen once. Sample: PBMCs. Receptor source: a woman in her thirties or forties in good health and CMV-seronegative. Both conserved end residues are part of each CDR3. D genes are given only for firm matches. Size is omitted from some rows. Given values are once, few, many or a class for expanded clones.

CDR3 length,J gene,clone size,D gene,V gene,CDR3 protein,CDR3 DNA
15,TRBJ2-7,-,TRBD2,TRBV28,CASSLPQGLVVEQYF,TGTGCCAGCAGTTTACCCCAGGGACTAGTAGTTGAGCAGTACTTC
13,TRBJ2-2,-,TRBD2,TRBV19,CAPAGEGTGELFF,TGTGCCCCAGCGGGGGAAGGAACCGGGGAGCTGTTTTTT
14,TRBJ2-7,-,TRBD1,TRBV9,CASSAGTGVTAQYF,TGTGCCAGCAGCGCCGGGACAGGGGTTACGGCGCAGTACTTC
15,TRBJ2-7,-,TRBD2,TRBV19,CASSIEGTSAYEQYF,TGTGCCAGTAGTATAGAGGGGACTAGCGCTTACGAGCAGTACTTC
14,TRBJ2-2,few,TRBD1,TRBV6-5,CASRKGQVVGELFF,TGTGCCAGCAGAAAGGGACAGGTAGTAGGGGAGCTGTTTTTT
13,TRBJ2-7,-,TRBD1,TRBV5-1,CASSVGQAYEQYF,TGCGCCAGCAGCGTGGGACAGGCCTACGAGCAGTACTTC
15,TRBJ2-1,-,-,TRBV7-3,CASSLSGSLYNEQFF,TGTGCCAGCAGCTTGTCAGGGTCTCTCTACAATGAGCAGTTCTTC
14,TRBJ1-2,-,TRBD1,TRBV6-6,CASSYSRGRYGYTF,TGTGCCAGCAGTTACTCCAGGGGGCGGTATGGCTACACCTTC
15,TRBJ1-1,-,TRBD1,TRBV19,CASSIVGQGNTEAFF,TGTGCCAGTAGTATTGTGGGACAGGGGAACACTGAAGCTTTCTTT
14,TRBJ2-7,-,TRBD2,TRBV6-5,CASSKTSGAYEQYF,TGTGCCAGCAGTAAAACTAGCGGGGCCTACGAGCAGTACTTC
14,TRBJ2-3,-,-,TRBV11-2,CASSFQGHTDTQYF,TGTGCCAGCAGCTTTCAGGGGCACACAGATACGCAGTATTTT
14,TRBJ1-1,-,TRBD1,TRBV10-1,CASSKDRVGTEAFF,TGCGCCAGCAGTAAGGACAGGGTGGGCACTGAAGCTTTCTTT
14,TRBJ2-7,once,TRBD2,TRBV7-9,CASSLAGGAYEQYF,TGTGCCAGCAGCTTAGCGGGAGGGGCCTACGAGCAGTACTTC
14,TRBJ2-7,once,-,TRBV7-2,CASSSRQEAYEQYF,TGTGCCAGCAGCTCCCGACAGGAGGCCTACGAGCAGTACTTC
16,TRBJ2-1,-,TRBD2,TRBV7-2,CASSLMGSGAASEQFF,TGTGCCAGCAGCTTAATGGGGAGCGGGGCCGCAAGTGAGCAGTTCTTC
14,TRBJ1-1,-,-,TRBV14,CASSQIGEWTEAFF,TGTGCCAGCAGCCAAATCGGGGAATGGACTGAAGCTTTCTTT
17,TRBJ2-2,-,TRBD2,TRBV7-3,CASSQTSGTRTTGELFF,TGTGCCAGCAGCCAAACTTCCGGGACTAGGACCACCGGGGAGCTGTTTTTT
16,TRBJ2-1,-,TRBD1,TRBV4-2,CASSQDKGASWNEQFF,TGTGCCAGCAGCCAAGATAAGGGGGCGAGTTGGAATGAGCAGTTCTTC
12,TRBJ2-1,-,-,TRBV11-2,CASSYVRSEQFF,TGTGCCAGCAGCTACGTTCGTAGTGAGCAGTTCTTC
14,TRBJ1-5,-,TRBD1,TRBV5-1,CASSAGTGLSPQHF,TGCGCCAGCAGCGCCGGGACAGGGCTCAGTCCCCAGCATTTT
16,TRBJ1-4,-,-,TRBV4-2,CASSQDGAGKNEKLFF,TGTGCCAGCAGCCAAGATGGGGCAGGGAAGAATGAAAAACTGTTTTTT
15,TRBJ1-2,-,TRBD1,TRBV7-2,CASSSTGQTDLGYTF,TGTGCCAGCAGCTCTACGGGACAGACTGACCTAGGCTACACCTTC
16,TRBJ2-3,-,TRBD2,TRBV19,CASSDGTSGVSDTQYF,TGTGCCAGTAGCGACGGGACTAGCGGGGTTTCAGATACGCAGTATTTT
15,TRBJ1-2,few,-,TRBV2,CASSELGQSNYGYTF,TGTGCCAGCAGTGAACTCGGACAGAGCAACTATGGCTACACCTTC
11,TRBJ1-1,few,-,TRBV28,CASGRNTEAFF,TGTGCCAGCGGCAGGAACACTGAAGCTTTCTTT
16,TRBJ2-5,-,TRBD2,TRBV6-1,CASSEDAGGRRETQYF,TGTGCCAGCAGTGAAGATGCGGGGGGGCGTCGAGAGACCCAGTACTTC
19,TRBJ2-7,-,TRBD2,TRBV28,CASSLSALGASGTHYEQYF,TGTGCCAGCAGTTTGTCAGCTCTTGGGGCTAGCGGAACTCACTACGAGCAGTACTTC
14,TRBJ1-2,-,-,TRBV5-1,CASSFSTLSEGYTF,TGCGCCAGCAGCTTTTCGACCCTCAGCGAGGGCTACACCTTC
16,TRBJ2-3,once,TRBD1,TRBV5-1,CASSGGTGGSTDTQYF,TGCGCCAGCAGCGGCGGGACAGGGGGTTCCACAGATACGCAGTATTTT
16,TRBJ2-1,-,TRBD2,TRBV9,CASSAQLAGGYNEQFF,TGTGCCAGCAGCGCCCAGCTAGCGGGAGGGTACAATGAGCAGTTCTTC
15,TRBJ1-2,-,-,TRBV9,CASSAVGHTIYGYTF,TGTGCCAGCAGCGCGGTGGGACATACCATCTATGGCTACACCTTC
18,TRBJ2-3,-,TRBD2,TRBV2,CASRGRLAGGDGTDTQYF,TGTGCCAGCAGGGGGAGACTAGCGGGAGGCGATGGCACAGATACGCAGTATTTT
16,TRBJ2-2,-,TRBD2,TRBV11-3,CASSPGGGGITGELFF,TGTGCCAGCAGCCCCGGGGGGGGCGGGATCACCGGGGAGCTGTTTTTT